Shown below are 28 T cell receptor beta chains from a single sample sequenced in a study of T cell changes during pregnancy in multiple sclerosis. TCRdb's copy holds only in-frame clones and misses some; the assay was immunoSEQ multiplex PCR. Among approximately 87,000 clones listed, about nine tenths were seen once. The sample in question was CD4+ T cells from peripheral blood mononuclear cells, obtained in the second trimester of pregnancy. The receptor set was obtained from a female donor with multiple sclerosis, enrolled in a pregnancy study.

V and J are TRBV5-4 and TRBJ2-5, with TRBD2 matching 10 bases. Unmatched junction bases numbered 10, after V lost 5 bases and J lost 9 bases. The CDR3 covers 14 residues. Germline lookup yields CDR1 SGHNT and CDR2 YYREEE (reference sequence). The CDR3 protein is CASSYGTSVLAQYF. CDR3 sequence (DNA): TGTGCCAGCAGTTACGGGACTAGCGTCTTGGCCCAGTACTTC.

V and J are TRBV7-9 and TRBJ2-5; 11 nucleotides agree with TRBD2. In germline, CDR1 is SEHNR, CDR2 FQNEAQ (reference sequence). The CDR3 runs to 13 residues. With V trimmed by 6 bases and J by 4 bases, 1 base remained unmatched. CDR3 DNA: TGTGCCAGCAGGCTAGCGGGGGGAGAGACCCAGTACTTC. It yields the protein CASRLAGGETQYF.

The chain combines TRBV7-2 with TRBJ1-4; tentative D call: TRBD1 (6 bases). CDR1 SGHTA and CDR2 FQGNSA come from the germline V gene. V was shortened by 0 bases and J by 0 bases, with 11 bases between the two germline ends. This CDR3 has 17 amino acids. This chain's CDR3 is CASSLAGAHSTNEKLFF. CDR3 coding DNA: TGTGCCAGCAGCTTAGCGGGGGCGCATTCAACTAATGAAAAACTGTTTTTT. Complete variable domain (other parts from reference TRBV7-2 and TRBJ1-4): GAGVSQSPSNKVTEKGKDVELRCDPISGHTALYWYRQSLGQGLEFLIYFQGNSAPDKSGLPSDRFSAERTGGSVSTLTIQRTQQEDSAVYLCASSLAGAHSTNEKLFFGSGTQLSVL.

The rearrangement links TRBV11-2 to TRBJ2-2; D is possibly TRBD1 (5 bases). From germline, CDR1 is SGHAT and CDR2 FQNNGV. CDR3 length: 14 residues. V shed 0 bases and J shed 6 bases, with 8 bases lying between them. The CDR3 is CASSLDVGAGELFF. As DNA, the CDR3 is TGTGCCAGCAGCTTAGATGTAGGGGCCGGGGAGCTGTTTTTT.

The chain employs TRBV28 and TRBJ1-5, with 8 bases lining up with TRBD1. Trimming at V came to 6 bases and at J to 2 bases, leaving 9 bases not matched to a gene. The CDR3 is 16 residues long. From germline, CDR1 is MDHEN and CDR2 SYDVKM. The CDR3 sequence: CASRPWTGMGNQPQHF. The CDR3 nucleotides are TGTGCCAGCAGACCCTGGACAGGGATGGGCAATCAGCCCCAGCATTTT.

The chain carries TRBV6-1 and TRBJ2-7; TRBD2 aligns across 11 bases. The CDR3 length is 15 residues. The J segment lost 3 bases and the V segment lost 1 base, leaving 2 bases of the junction unmatched. The germline V gene has CDR1 MNHNS and CDR2 SASEGT. The CDR3 region has the DNA TGTGCCAGCAGTGAAGGACTAGCGGGATTCTACGAGCAGTACTTC. Translation: CASSEGLAGFYEQYF.

The chain joins TRBV11-1 to TRBJ2-5; maybe TRBD1 (6 bases). The V gene lost 4 bases and the J gene lost 5 bases, with 17 bases spanning the gap. The V gene's germline CDR1 is SGHAT and CDR2 FQDESV (reference sequence). This CDR3 has 15 residues. This CDR3 is CASSSIQNRDETQYF. CDR3 in DNA: TGTGCCAGCAGCTCAATCCAAAACAGGGACGAGACCCAGTACTTC.

In this sample, this clone turned up a few times. The chain couples TRBV19 to TRBJ2-7, with unresolved D. Looked up from germline, CDR1 is LNHDA and CDR2 is SQIVND (reference sequence). The CDR3 is 12 amino acids. Trimming removed 7 bases from V and 8 bases from J, with 15 bases in between. The CDR3 loop is CASTPDHRQQYF. For the CDR3, the DNA is TGTGCCAGTACCCCAGATCACCGCCAGCAGTACTTC.

This clone was seen just once. Because the CDR3's place on the DNA is in doubt, the DNA is left out and the CDR3 is given as listed by TCRdb. This sequence joins TRBV21-1 and TRBJ2-1; the tabulated D call, TRBD2, remains unverified against the DNA. TRBV21-1 is a known pseudogene. The CDR3 length is 15 residues, termini included. The CDR3: CASRVAGGTPNEQFF.

This rearrangement joins TRBV7-2 to TRBJ1-2; TRBD1 aligns across 8 bases. With 4 bases clipped from V and 1 base from J, the junction kept 5 bases outside the gene matches. Germline V gene sequence: CDR1 SGHTA, CDR2 FQGNSA. This CDR3 has 15 residues. DNA for the CDR3: TGTGCCAGCAGCTACGGGACAGGAATTAACTATGGCTACACCTTC. Translating it yields CASSYGTGINYGYTF.

This chain links TRBV19 with TRBJ1-1; tentative D call: TRBD1 (5 bases). CDR3 size: 13 residues. The V gene lost 4 bases and the J gene lost 6 bases, with 12 bases spanning the gap. Germline assignment: CDR1 LNHDA and CDR2 SQIVND (reference sequence). The CDR3 sequence: CASSNRLSAEAFF. CDR3 nucleotide sequence: TGTGCCAGTAGTAACAGGTTATCGGCTGAAGCTTTCTTT.

The chain is built from TRBV28 and TRBJ2-2; D perhaps matches TRBD1 (5 bases). Germline CDR1 MDHEN, CDR2 SYDVKM. V lost 6 bases to trimming and J lost 4 bases, with 15 bases between them. The CDR3 length is 15 residues. Written as DNA, the CDR3 is TGTGCCAGCAGGACTGGACAAGCCAGCACCGGGGAGCTGTTTTTT. Translation gives CASRTGQASTGELFF.

J is TRBJ1-2 and V is TRBV4-1; 7 bases fit TRBD1. The V segment lost 0 bases and the J segment 2 bases; nucleotides outside the gene matches: 0. The CDR3 loop spans 14 amino acids. From germline, CDR1 is MGHRA and CDR2 YSYEKL. This chain's CDR3 is CASSQETGNYGYTF. For the CDR3, the DNA is TGCGCCAGCAGCCAAGAGACAGGGAACTATGGCTACACCTTC.

V usage is TRBV6-5 and J usage is TRBJ2-3; 8 bases are a match to TRBD1. The V gene end was trimmed by 5 bases and the J gene end by 2 bases; junction bases not matched to a gene: 3. The CDR3 spans 14 residues. Germline V gene data show CDR1 as MNHEY and CDR2 as SVGAGI. The CDR3 loop is CASSRDRTTDTQYF. CDR3 coding DNA: TGTGCCAGCAGTCGGGACAGGACCACAGATACGCAGTATTTT.

This chain connects TRBV14 to TRBJ2-7, with 12 positions matching TRBD1. This CDR3 contains 17 residues. After removal of 2 bases from V and 7 bases from J, the junction contained 12 bases not matched to a gene. Germline values: CDR1 SGHDN, CDR2 FVKESK. In DNA, the CDR3 is TGTGCCAGCAGCCAAATAGTTCCGGGACAGGGGGCGAAGGAGCAGTACTTC. Amino acid sequence: CASSQIVPGQGAKEQYF. Looking up the rest from reference TRBV14 and TRBJ2-7 gives the full variable domain: EAGVTQFPSHSVIEKGQTVTLRCDPISGHDNLYWYRRVMGKEIKFLLHFVKESKQDESGMPNNRFLAERTGGTYSTLKVQPAELEDSGVYFCASSQIVPGQGAKEQYFGPGTRLTVT.

The CDR3 sequence is CASSFGGFSYEQYF. In DNA form, the CDR3 reads TGTGCCAGCAGCTTTGGGGGCTTCTCCTACGAGCAGTACTTC. The rearrangement uses TRBV7-2 and TRBJ2-7; TRBD1 might be the D (6 bases). The length of the CDR3 is 14 residues. V was cut by 3 bases and J by 0 bases, with 9 bases left in between. Germline V lookup: CDR1 SGHTA, CDR2 FQGNSA.

J is TRBJ1-1 and V is TRBV5-4, with TRBD1 as a possible D gene (5 bases). Trimming took off 4 bases at V and 1 base at J, with 8 bases between the two ends. The CDR3 loop spans 13 amino acids. Germline values: CDR1 SGHNT, CDR2 YYREEE (reference sequence). CDR3 loop: CASSGAPNTEAFF. CDR3 bases: TGTGCCAGCAGCGGGGCTCCGAACACTGAAGCTTTCTTT.

This clone was seen once. J is TRBJ1-5 and V is TRBV6-1; 9 bases are shared with TRBD1. The germline gives CDR1 MNHNS, CDR2 SASEGT. Trimming cost V 7 bases and J 7 bases; bases outside gene matches: 11. This CDR3 is 15 amino acids long. The CDR3 region is CASKRGQGSLQPQHF. CDR3 in DNA: TGTGCCAGCAAGAGGGGACAGGGTAGTTTGCAGCCCCAGCATTTT.

The genes are TRBV15 and TRBJ1-5; D ambiguous. The CDR3 runs to 13 residues. Trimming removed 2 bases from V and 4 bases from J, with 6 bases in between. CDR1 and CDR2 from the germline V gene are LNHNV and YYDKDF (reference sequence). The CDR3 DNA follows: TGTGCCACCAGCAGACAGGTAAATCAGCCCCAGCATTTT. Encoded protein: CATSRQVNQPQHF.

J is TRBJ1-3 and V is TRBV18; 9 bases agree with TRBD1. The junction had 3 bases not matched to a gene; V was cut back by 3 bases and J by 0 bases. The CDR3 sequence is 16 residues long. CDR1 and CDR2 (germline): KGHSH, LQKENI. The CDR3 reads CASSPLGQGSGNTIYF. The CDR3 DNA sequence: TGTGCCAGCTCACCGCTGGGACAGGGCTCTGGAAACACCATATATTTT.

The chain recombines TRBV28 with TRBJ2-7; 11 bases are a match to TRBD2. V lost 2 bases to trimming and J lost 4 bases; unmatched junction nucleotides: 4. The CDR3 sequence is 15 residues long. Germline loops: CDR1 MDHEN, CDR2 SYDVKM. Written as DNA, the CDR3 is TGTGCCAGCAGTTTAAGTAGCGGGAGGGCGTACGAGCAGTACTTC. Translating gives CASSLSSGRAYEQYF.

V gene TRBV30 combines with J gene TRBJ1-6; TRBD1 aligns across 7 bases. The CDR3 has 17 residues. Germline lookup yields CDR1 GTSNPN and CDR2 SVGIG (reference sequence). Trimming cost V 1 base and J 0 bases; bases outside gene matches: 6. The CDR3 bases are TGTGCCTGGAGTGGCGACAGGGTTAGCTCCTATAATTCACCCCTCCACTTT. It is translated as CAWSGDRVSSYNSPLHF.

The rearrangement links TRBV7-2 to TRBJ2-7; 8 bases align to TRBD2. This CDR3 region has 14 residues. Germline V CDR1 and CDR2: SGHTA, FQGNSA. The J segment lost 6 bases and the V segment lost 4 bases, leaving 8 bases of the junction unmatched. The CDR3 DNA reads TGTGCCAGCAGCTCCCAGACTGCGGGGGGCGAGCAGTACTTC. This codes for CASSSQTAGGEQYF.

The chain joins TRBV7-9 to TRBJ1-2; TRBD1 aligns across 7 bases. J gave up 7 bases and V 5 bases, and 13 bases lay outside the gene matches. CDR1 is SEHNR and CDR2 is FQNEAQ in the germline V gene (reference sequence). CDR3 length equals 15 residues. CDR3: CASSRLDRVGAGYTF. CDR3 coding DNA: TGTGCCAGCAGCCGCCTAGACAGGGTAGGAGCTGGCTACACCTTC. Complete variable domain (other parts from reference TRBV7-9 and TRBJ1-2): DTGVSQNPRHKITKRGQNVTFRCDPISEHNRLYWYRQTLGQGPEFLTYFQNEAQLEKSRLLSDRFSAERPKGSFSTLEIQRTEQGDSAMYLCASSRLDRVGAGYTFGSGTRLTVV.

This clone was seen more than once but under ten times. The gene calls are TRBV6-1 and TRBJ1-5; D call uncertain. V lost 6 bases, J lost 1 base, and 10 bases lay in between. Germline lookup yields CDR1 MNHNS and CDR2 SASEGT. CDR3 length equals 14 residues. The CDR3 region has the DNA TGTGCCAGCAGATCAAGAGGAAGCAATCAGCCCCAGCATTTT. Its translation is CASRSRGSNQPQHF.

V usage is TRBV7-3 and J usage is TRBJ2-5, with 13 bases fitting TRBD2. CDR1 and CDR2 (germline): SGHTA, FQGTGA. V trimming: 6 bases; J trimming: 1 base; junction bases outside the gene matches: 14. CDR3 length: 19 amino acids. The CDR3 DNA reads as TGTGCCAGCAGATACTTAGTGTCGGGACTAGCGGGATCCCAAGAGACCCAGTACTTC. This translates into CASRYLVSGLAGSQETQYF.

This clone has just a few counts. The chain carries TRBV6-1 and TRBJ1-2, with no clear D. The CDR3 totals 12 residues. The V end was cut by 4 bases, the J end by 7 bases, with 10 bases between. The V gene's germline CDR1 is MNHNS and CDR2 SASEGT. The CDR3 reads CASSGRGIGYTF. The CDR3 nucleotides are TGTGCCAGCAGTGGGCGGGGTATTGGCTACACCTTC.

The V gene is TRBV5-1, the J gene TRBJ1-2; 9 bases match TRBD1. This CDR3 has 15 amino acids. V gave up 3 bases and J gave up 0 bases; unmatched junction bases: 3. Germline values: CDR1 SGHRS, CDR2 YFSETQ. CDR3 nucleotide sequence: TGCGCCAGCAGCTCGGACAGGGGAGCTAACTATGGCTACACCTTC. Translation gives CASSSDRGANYGYTF.